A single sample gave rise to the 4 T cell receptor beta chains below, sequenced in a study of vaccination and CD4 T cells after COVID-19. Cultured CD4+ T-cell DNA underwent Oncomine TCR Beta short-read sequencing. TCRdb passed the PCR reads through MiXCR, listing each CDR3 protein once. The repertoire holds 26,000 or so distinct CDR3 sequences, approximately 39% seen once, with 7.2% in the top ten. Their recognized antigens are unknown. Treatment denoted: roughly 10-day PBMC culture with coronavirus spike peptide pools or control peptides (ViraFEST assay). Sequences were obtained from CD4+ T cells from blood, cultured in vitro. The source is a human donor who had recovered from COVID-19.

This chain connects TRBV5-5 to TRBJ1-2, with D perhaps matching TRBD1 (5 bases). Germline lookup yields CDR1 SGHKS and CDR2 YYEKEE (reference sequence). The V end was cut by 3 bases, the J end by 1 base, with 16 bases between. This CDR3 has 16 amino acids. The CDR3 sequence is CASSWGGGIGNYGYTF. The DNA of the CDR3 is TGTGCCAGCAGCTGGGGGGGAGGGATCGGTAACTATGGCTACACCTTC.

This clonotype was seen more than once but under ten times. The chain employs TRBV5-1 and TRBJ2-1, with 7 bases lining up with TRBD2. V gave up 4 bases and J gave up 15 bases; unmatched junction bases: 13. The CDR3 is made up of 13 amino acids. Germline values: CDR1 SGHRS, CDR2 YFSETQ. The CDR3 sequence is CASSVAGENSAFF. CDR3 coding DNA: TGCGCCAGCAGCGTCGCGGGGGAGAACTCAGCGTTCTTC.

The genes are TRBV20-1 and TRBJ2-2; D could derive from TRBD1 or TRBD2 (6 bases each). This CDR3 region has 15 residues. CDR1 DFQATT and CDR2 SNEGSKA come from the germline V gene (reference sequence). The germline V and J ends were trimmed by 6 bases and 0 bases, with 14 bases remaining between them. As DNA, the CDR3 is TGCAGTGCCGGGGGCGCCCCCTCGAACACCGGGGAGCTGTTTTTT. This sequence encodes CSAGGAPSNTGELFF.

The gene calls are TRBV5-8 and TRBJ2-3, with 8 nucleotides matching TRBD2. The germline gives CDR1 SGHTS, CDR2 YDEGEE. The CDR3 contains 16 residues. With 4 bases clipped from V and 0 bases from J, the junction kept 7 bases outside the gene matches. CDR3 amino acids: CASSPGLAASTDTQYF. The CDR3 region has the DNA TGTGCCAGCAGCCCAGGACTAGCAGCAAGCACAGATACGCAGTATTTT.